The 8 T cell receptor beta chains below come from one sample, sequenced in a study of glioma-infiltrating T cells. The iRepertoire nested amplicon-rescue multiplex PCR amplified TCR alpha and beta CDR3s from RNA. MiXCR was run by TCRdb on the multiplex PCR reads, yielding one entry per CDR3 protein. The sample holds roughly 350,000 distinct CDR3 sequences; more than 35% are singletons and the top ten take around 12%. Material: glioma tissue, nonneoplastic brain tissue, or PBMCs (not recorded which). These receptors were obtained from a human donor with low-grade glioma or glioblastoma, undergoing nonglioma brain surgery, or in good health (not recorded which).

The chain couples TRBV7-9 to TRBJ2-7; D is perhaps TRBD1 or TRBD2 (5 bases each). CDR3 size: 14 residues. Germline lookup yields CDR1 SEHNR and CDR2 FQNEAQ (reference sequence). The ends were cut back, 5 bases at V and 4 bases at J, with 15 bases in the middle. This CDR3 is CASSPIRDGYEQYF. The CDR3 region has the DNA TGTGCCAGCAGCCCGATCCGGGACGGTTACGAGCAGTACTTC.

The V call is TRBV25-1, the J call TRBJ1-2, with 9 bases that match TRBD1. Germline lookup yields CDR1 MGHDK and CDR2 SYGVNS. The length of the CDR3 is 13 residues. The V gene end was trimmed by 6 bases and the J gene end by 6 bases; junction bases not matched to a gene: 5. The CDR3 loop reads CASSHRGRHGYTF. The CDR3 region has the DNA TGTGCCAGCAGCCACAGGGGGCGGCATGGCTACACCTTC.

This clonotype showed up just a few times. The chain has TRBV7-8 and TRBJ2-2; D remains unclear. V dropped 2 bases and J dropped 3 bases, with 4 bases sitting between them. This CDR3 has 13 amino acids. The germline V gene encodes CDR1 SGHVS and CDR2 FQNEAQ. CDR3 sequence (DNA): TGTGCCAGCAGCTTATCGCACACCGGGGAGCTGTTTTTT. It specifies CASSLSHTGELFF.

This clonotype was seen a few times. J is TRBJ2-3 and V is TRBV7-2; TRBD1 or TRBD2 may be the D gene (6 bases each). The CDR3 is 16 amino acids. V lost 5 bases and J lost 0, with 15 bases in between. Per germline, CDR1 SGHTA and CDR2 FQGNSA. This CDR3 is CASSHPGAGSTDTQYF. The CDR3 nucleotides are TGTGCCAGCAGCCATCCGGGGGCGGGCAGCACAGATACGCAGTATTTT.

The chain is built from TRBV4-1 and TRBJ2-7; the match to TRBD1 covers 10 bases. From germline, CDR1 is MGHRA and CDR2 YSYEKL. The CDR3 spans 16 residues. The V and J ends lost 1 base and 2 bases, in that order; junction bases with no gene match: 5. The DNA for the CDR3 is TGCGCCAGCAGCCAAGGGGGACAGGGGAGTACCTACGAGCAGTACTTC. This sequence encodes CASSQGGQGSTYEQYF.

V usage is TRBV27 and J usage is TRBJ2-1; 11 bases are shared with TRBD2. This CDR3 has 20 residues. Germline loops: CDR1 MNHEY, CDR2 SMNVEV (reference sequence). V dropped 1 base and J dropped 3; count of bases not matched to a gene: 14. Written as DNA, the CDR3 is TGTGCCAGCAGTTTATACACCGGGACTAGCGGCAGAAACGTCTACAATGAGCAGTTCTTC. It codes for CASSLYTGTSGRNVYNEQFF.

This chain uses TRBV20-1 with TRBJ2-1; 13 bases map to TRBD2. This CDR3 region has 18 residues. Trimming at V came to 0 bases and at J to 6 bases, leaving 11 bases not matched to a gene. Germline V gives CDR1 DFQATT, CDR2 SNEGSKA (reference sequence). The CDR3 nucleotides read TGCAGTGCTAGAGATTCTTTTCGACTAGCGGGAGGTTCCAATGAGCAGTTCTTC. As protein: CSARDSFRLAGGSNEQFF.

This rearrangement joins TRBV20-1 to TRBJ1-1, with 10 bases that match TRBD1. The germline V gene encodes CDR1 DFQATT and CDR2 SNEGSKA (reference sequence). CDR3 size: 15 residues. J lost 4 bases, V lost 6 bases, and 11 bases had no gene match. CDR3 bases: TGCAGTGCCACCATGGGACAGGGGAGTCGCACTGAAGCTTTCTTT. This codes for CSATMGQGSRTEAFF.